The next 15 T cell receptor beta chains were all read from a single sample in a study of cytomegalovirus exposure and HLA in healthy donors. A multiplex PCR was run with 60 Vbeta primers and 13 Jbeta primers. Sequenced by immunoSEQ multiplex PCR; TCRdb stores in-frame clones only, minus some. This sample carries around 130,000 clones, with roughly 1.5% going to the ten biggest clones. Material for sequencing was PBMCs. All receptors derive from a woman aged 40 to 50 in good health and CMV-seronegative.

The chain has TRBV28 and TRBJ2-3; D uncertain. V lost 3 bases to trimming and J lost 2 bases, with 9 bases between them. This CDR3 is built from 14 residues. The germline CDR1 and CDR2 sequences are MDHEN and SYDVKM. The CDR3 nucleotides are TGTGCCAGCAGTTTCCCCCCCCTCACAGATACGCAGTATTTT. Residues: CASSFPPLTDTQYF.

The chain has TRBV4-2 and TRBJ2-2, with a weak D call TRBD2 (6 bases). Germline CDR1 is LGHNA and CDR2 is YNFKEQ. The CDR3 covers 14 residues. The ends were cut back, 6 bases at V and 3 bases at J, with 11 bases in the middle. This CDR3 reads CASRQLAYTGELFF. The CDR3 DNA is TGTGCCAGCAGACAACTAGCATACACCGGGGAGCTGTTTTTT.

The V gene is TRBV11-2, the J gene TRBJ2-3; the match to TRBD2 covers 8 bases. Per germline, CDR1 SGHAT and CDR2 FQNNGV. The CDR3 covers 16 residues. The ends lost 4 bases at V and 6 bases at J; junction bases unmatched: 12. The CDR3 is CASSSGGSGVGDTQYF. The DNA of the CDR3 is TGTGCCAGCAGCTCGGGTGGTAGCGGGGTGGGGGATACGCAGTATTTT.

The chain uses TRBV6-6 and TRBJ2-7; TRBD1 might be the D (6 bases). The germline V gene has CDR1 MNHNY and CDR2 SVGAGI (reference sequence). Trimming removed 0 bases at V and 2 bases at J, with 14 bases between. The CDR3 extends over 16 amino acids. DNA of the CDR3: TGTGCCAGCAGTTACTCGGGGGCAGGTCGTGCCTACGAGCAGTACTTC. It yields the protein CASSYSGAGRAYEQYF.

The chain couples TRBV9 to TRBJ2-2; 8 nucleotides agree with TRBD1. This CDR3 spans 14 amino acids. Germline V gene data show CDR1 as SGDLS and CDR2 as YYNGEE. Germline trimming cut 5 bases from V and 6 bases from J; bases unmatched to any gene: 6. Here the CDR3 reads CASRQQGEAGELFF. CDR3 DNA: TGTGCCAGCAGGCAACAGGGGGAGGCCGGGGAGCTGTTTTTT.

This chain joins TRBV4-1 and TRBJ2-1; 9 nucleotides align to TRBD2. The CDR3 has 18 residues. J lost 2 bases, V lost 4 bases, and 12 bases had no gene match. Germline CDR1 is MGHRA and CDR2 is YSYEKL. CDR3 residues: CASSLGIGLAGTYNEQFF. CDR3 sequence (DNA): TGCGCCAGCAGCCTCGGAATCGGTCTAGCGGGGACCTACAATGAGCAGTTCTTC.

J is TRBJ1-4 and V is TRBV9, with 9 bases lining up with TRBD1. CDR3 length equals 15 residues. Germline values: CDR1 SGDLS, CDR2 YYNGEE. J gave up 7 bases and V 2 bases, and 6 bases lay outside the gene matches. The CDR3 DNA is TGTGCCAGCAGCGTGGTGGGACAGGGAGGTGAAAAACTGTTTTTT. Translating it yields CASSVVGQGGEKLFF.

CDR3 sequence reads: CSPLHNEQFF. The CDR3 bases are TGCAGTCCCCTTCACAATGAGCAGTTCTTC. V usage is TRBV20-1 and J usage is TRBJ2-1; D remains ambiguous. The CDR3 has 10 residues. CDR1 and CDR2 (germline): DFQATT, SNEGSKA (reference sequence). V was clipped by 8 bases and J by 5 bases, with 7 bases between them.

The rearrangement uses TRBV20-1 and TRBJ1-1; tentatively, D is TRBD1 (5 bases). Germline loops: CDR1 DFQATT, CDR2 SNEGSKA (reference sequence). This CDR3 is 10 amino acids long. V was trimmed by 4 bases and J by 10 bases, leaving 10 bases between them. The CDR3 DNA follows: TGCAGTGCTAAGACGCAGGGAGCTTTCTTT. It yields the protein CSAKTQGAFF.

The V gene is TRBV7-2, the J gene TRBJ1-1; D remains ambiguous. This CDR3 is 11 amino acids long. Germline V gives CDR1 SGHTA, CDR2 FQGNSA. With 10 bases removed from V and 4 bases from J, the gap between germline ends came to 10 bases. CDR3 sequence reads: CAIKEATEAFF. DNA for the CDR3: TGTGCCATTAAGGAGGCCACTGAAGCTTTCTTT.

The CDR3 region has the DNA TGCGCCAGCAGCTTGGATACGGGCACAGATACGCAGTATTTT. Protein: CASSLDTGTDTQYF. The J gene is TRBJ2-3, the V gene TRBV5-1; unclear D gene. CDR3 length equals 14 residues. From germline, CDR1 is SGHRS and CDR2 YFSETQ. Trimming took off 0 bases at V and 1 base at J, with 6 bases between the two ends.

V usage is TRBV2 and J usage is TRBJ1-5; TRBD1 might be the D (5 bases). V was shortened by 1 base and J by 1 base, with 8 bases between the two germline ends. Germline values: CDR1 SNHLY, CDR2 FYNNEI. This CDR3 is 15 amino acids long. Written as DNA, the CDR3 is TGTGCCAGCAGTGAAGAGCAGGGAAGCAATCAGCCCCAGCATTTT. Translating gives CASSEEQGSNQPQHF.

The chain combines TRBV9 with TRBJ1-5, with D possibly being TRBD1 (5 bases). The V gene lost 5 bases and the J gene lost 5 bases, with 17 bases spanning the gap. CDR1 is SGDLS and CDR2 is YYNGEE in the germline V gene. This CDR3 contains 15 residues. Written as DNA, the CDR3 is TGTGCCAGCAGTCAAGGTTCAGGGATGGATCAGCCCCAGCATTTT. Its translation: CASSQGSGMDQPQHF.

V is TRBV7-2 and J is TRBJ2-2, with 11 bases aligning to TRBD2. The germline gives CDR1 SGHTA, CDR2 FQGNSA. J was trimmed by 5 bases and V by 8 bases; bases with no gene match: 7. The CDR3 consists of 15 residues. Written as DNA, the CDR3 is TGTGCCAGCCGTAGCGGGGGGGCCTTGACCGGGGAGCTGTTTTTT. Its translation: CASRSGGALTGELFF.

The chain joins TRBV5-5 to TRBJ1-4; no definite D call. V lost 0 bases and J lost 4, with 16 bases in between. Per the germline V gene, CDR1 is SGHKS and CDR2 is YYEKEE (reference sequence). This CDR3 region has 17 residues. In nucleotides, the CDR3 is TGTGCCAGCAGCTTGGTGGCCCCGACGGGAAATAATGAAAAACTGTTTTTT. Translation: CASSLVAPTGNNEKLFF. Complete variable domain (other parts from reference TRBV5-5 and TRBJ1-4): DAGVTQSPTHLIKTRGQQVTLRCSPISGHKSVSWYQQVLGQGPQFIFQYYEKEERGRGNFPDRFSARQFPNYSSELNVNALLLGDSALYLCASSLVAPTGNNEKLFFGSGTQLSVL.